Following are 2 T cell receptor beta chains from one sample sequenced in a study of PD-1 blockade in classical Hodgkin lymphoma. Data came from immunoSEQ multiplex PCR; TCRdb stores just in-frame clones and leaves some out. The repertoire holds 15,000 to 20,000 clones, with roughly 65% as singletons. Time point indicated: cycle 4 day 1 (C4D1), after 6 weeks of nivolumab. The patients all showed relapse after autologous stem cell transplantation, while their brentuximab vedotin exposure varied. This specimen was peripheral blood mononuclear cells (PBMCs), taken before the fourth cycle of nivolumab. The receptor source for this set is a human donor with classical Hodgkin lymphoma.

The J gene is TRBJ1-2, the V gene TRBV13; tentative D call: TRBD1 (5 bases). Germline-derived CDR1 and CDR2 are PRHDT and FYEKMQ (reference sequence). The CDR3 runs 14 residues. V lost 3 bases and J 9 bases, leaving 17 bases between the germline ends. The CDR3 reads CASSLGGTPDSYTF. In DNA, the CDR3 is TGTGCCAGCAGCTTGGGGGGGACCCCGGACAGCTACACCTTC.

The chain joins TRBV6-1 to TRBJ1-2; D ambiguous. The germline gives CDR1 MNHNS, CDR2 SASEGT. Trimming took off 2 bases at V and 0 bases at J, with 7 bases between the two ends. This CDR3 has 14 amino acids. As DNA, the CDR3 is TGTGCCAGCAGTGAAAGGACGGCTAACTATGGCTACACCTTC. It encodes CASSERTANYGYTF.